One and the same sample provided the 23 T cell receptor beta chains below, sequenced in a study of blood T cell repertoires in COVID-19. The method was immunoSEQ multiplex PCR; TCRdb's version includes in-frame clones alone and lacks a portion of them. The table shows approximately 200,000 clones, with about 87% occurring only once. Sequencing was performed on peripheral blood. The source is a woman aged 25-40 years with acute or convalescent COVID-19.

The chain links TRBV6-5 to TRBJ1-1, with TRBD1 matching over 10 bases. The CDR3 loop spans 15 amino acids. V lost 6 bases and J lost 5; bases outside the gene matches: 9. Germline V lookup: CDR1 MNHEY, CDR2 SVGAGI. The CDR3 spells CASRVVPGQGTEAFF. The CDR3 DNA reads TGTGCCAGCAGAGTCGTCCCGGGACAGGGGACTGAAGCTTTCTTT.

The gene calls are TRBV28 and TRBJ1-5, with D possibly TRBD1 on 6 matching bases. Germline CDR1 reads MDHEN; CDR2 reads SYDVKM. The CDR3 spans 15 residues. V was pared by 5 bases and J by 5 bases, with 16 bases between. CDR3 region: CASSPQGKGDQPQHF. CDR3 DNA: TGTGCCAGCAGTCCGCAGGGGAAGGGGGATCAGCCCCAGCATTTT.

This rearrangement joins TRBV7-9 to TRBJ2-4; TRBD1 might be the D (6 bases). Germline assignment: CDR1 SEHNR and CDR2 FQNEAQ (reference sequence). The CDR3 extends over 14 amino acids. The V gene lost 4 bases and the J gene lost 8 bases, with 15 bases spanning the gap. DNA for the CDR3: TGTGCCAGCAGCTCGCATGACAGGAAATACATTCAGTACTTC. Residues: CASSSHDRKYIQYF. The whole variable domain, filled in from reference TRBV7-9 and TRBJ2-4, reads DTGVSQNPRHKITKRGQNVTFRCDPISEHNRLYWYRQTLGQGPEFLTYFQNEAQLEKSRLLSDRFSAERPKGSFSTLEIQRTEQGDSAMYLCASSSHDRKYIQYFGAGTRLSVL.

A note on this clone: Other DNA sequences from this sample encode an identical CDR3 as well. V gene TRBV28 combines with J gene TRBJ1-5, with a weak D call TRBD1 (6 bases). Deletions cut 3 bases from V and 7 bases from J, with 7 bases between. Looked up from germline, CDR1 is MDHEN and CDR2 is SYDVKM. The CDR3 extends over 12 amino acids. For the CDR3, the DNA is TGTGCCAGCAGTTTGAGGGGGCAGCCCCAGCATTTT. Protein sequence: CASSLRGQPQHF.

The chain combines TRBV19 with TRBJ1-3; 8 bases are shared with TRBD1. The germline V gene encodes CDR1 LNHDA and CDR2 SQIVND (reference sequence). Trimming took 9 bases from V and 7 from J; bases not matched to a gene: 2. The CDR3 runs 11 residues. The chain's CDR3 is CASGTGNTIYF. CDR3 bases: TGTGCCAGCGGGACAGGCAACACCATATATTTT.

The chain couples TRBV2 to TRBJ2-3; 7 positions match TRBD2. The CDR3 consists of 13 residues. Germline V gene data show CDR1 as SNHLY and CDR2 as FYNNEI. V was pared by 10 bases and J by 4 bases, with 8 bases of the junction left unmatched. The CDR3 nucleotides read TGTGCCACCCTCTGGGCGGGGGCAGATACGCAGTATTTT. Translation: CATLWAGADTQYF.

The CDR3 here is CASNRDRSTYEQYF. For the CDR3, the DNA is TGTGCCAGCAACCGCGACAGATCTACCTACGAGCAGTACTTC. The chain employs TRBV6-5 and TRBJ2-7, with a tentative D call TRBD1 (5 bases). Germline V CDR1 and CDR2: MNHEY, SVGAGI. The CDR3 has 14 amino acids. Trimming cost V 7 bases and J 2 bases, with 15 bases left between them.

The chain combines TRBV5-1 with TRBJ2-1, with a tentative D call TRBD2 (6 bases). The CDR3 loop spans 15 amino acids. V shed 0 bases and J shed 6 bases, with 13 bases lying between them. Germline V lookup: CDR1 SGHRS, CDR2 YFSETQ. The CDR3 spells CASSLDLGRSNEQFF. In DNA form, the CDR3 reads TGCGCCAGCAGCTTGGATCTCGGGAGAAGCAATGAGCAGTTCTTC.

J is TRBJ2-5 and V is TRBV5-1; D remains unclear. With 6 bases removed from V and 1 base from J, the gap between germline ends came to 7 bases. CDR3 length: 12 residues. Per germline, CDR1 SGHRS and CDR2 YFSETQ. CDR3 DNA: TGCGCCAGCACCGGGTCCCAAGAGACCCAGTACTTC. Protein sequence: CASTGSQETQYF.

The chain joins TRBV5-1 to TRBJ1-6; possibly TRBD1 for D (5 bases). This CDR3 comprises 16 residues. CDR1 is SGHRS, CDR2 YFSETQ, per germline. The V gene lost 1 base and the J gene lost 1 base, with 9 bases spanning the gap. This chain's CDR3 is CASSLTQGSYNSPLHF. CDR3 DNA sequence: TGCGCCAGCAGCTTGACCCAGGGATCCTATAATTCACCCCTCCACTTT.

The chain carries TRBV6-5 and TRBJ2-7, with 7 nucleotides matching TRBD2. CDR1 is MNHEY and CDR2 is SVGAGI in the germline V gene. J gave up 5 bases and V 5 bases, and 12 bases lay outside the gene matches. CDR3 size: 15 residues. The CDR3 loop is CASSKNPGRSDEQYF. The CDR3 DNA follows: TGTGCCAGCAGTAAGAACCCCGGGAGGTCGGACGAGCAGTACTTC.

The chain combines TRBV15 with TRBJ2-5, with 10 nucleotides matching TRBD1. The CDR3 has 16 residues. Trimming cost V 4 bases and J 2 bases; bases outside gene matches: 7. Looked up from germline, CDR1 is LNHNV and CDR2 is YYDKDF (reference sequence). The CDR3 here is CATSTYRGQGQETQYF. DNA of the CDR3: TGTGCCACCAGCACCTACCGGGGACAGGGGCAAGAGACCCAGTACTTC.

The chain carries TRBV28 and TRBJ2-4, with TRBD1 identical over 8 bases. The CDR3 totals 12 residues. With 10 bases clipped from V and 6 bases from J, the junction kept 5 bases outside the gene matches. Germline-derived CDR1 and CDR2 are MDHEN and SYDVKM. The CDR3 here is CATIGTGNIQYF. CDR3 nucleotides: TGTGCCACCATCGGGACAGGAAACATTCAGTACTTC.

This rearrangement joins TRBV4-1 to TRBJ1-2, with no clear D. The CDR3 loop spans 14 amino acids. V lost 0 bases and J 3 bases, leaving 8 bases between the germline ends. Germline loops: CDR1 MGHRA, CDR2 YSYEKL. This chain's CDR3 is CASSQDSTYYGYTF. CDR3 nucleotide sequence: TGCGCCAGCAGCCAAGATAGTACCTACTATGGCTACACCTTC.

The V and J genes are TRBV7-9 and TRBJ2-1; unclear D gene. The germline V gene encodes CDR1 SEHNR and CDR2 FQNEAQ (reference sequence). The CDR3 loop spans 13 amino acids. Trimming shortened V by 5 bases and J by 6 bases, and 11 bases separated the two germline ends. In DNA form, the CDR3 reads TGTGCCAGCAGCCCCAATCTAAGCAATGAGCAGTTCTTC. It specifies CASSPNLSNEQFF. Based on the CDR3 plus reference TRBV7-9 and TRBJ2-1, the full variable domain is DTGVSQNPRHKITKRGQNVTFRCDPISEHNRLYWYRQTLGQGPEFLTYFQNEAQLEKSRLLSDRFSAERPKGSFSTLEIQRTEQGDSAMYLCASSPNLSNEQFFGPGTRLTVL.

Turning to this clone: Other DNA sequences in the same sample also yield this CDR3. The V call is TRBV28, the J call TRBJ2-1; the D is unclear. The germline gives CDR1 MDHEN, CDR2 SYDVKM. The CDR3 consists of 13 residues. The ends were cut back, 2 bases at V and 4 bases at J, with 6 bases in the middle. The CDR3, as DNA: TGTGCCAGCAGTTTAGCCGGGTACAATGAGCAGTTCTTC. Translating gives CASSLAGYNEQFF. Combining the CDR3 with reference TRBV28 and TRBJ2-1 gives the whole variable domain DVKVTQSSRYLVKRTGEKVFLECVQDMDHENMFWYRQDPGLGLRLIYFSYDVKMKEKGDIPEGYSVSREKKERFSLILESASTNQTSMYLCASSLAGYNEQFFGPGTRLTVL.

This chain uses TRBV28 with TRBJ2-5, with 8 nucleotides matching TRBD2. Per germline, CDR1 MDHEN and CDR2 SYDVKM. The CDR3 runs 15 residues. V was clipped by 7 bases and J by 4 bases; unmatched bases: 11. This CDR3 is CASTGGTRGVETQYF. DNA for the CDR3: TGTGCCAGCACCGGAGGGACTAGAGGGGTAGAGACCCAGTACTTC.

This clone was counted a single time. The CDR3 DNA is TGCGCCAGCAGCTTGGTAGCCTTACCGCAAGAGACCCAGTACTTC. Translated, it gives CASSLVALPQETQYF. V gene TRBV5-1 combines with J gene TRBJ2-5, with unresolved D. Germline V gene data show CDR1 as SGHRS and CDR2 as YFSETQ. The V gene lost 0 bases and the J gene lost 2 bases, with 11 bases spanning the gap. The CDR3 contains 15 residues.

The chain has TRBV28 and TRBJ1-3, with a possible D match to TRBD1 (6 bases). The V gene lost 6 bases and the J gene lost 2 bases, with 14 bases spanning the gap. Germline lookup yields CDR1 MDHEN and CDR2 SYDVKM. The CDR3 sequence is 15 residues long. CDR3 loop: CASRSDRSAGNTIYF. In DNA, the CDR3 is TGTGCCAGCAGAAGCGACAGGTCGGCTGGAAACACCATATATTTT.

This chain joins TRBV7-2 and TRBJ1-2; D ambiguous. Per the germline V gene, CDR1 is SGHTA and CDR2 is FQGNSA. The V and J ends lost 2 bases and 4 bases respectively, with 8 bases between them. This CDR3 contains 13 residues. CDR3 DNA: TGTGCCAGCAGCTTAAAAAACAGCTATGGCTACACCTTC. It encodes CASSLKNSYGYTF.

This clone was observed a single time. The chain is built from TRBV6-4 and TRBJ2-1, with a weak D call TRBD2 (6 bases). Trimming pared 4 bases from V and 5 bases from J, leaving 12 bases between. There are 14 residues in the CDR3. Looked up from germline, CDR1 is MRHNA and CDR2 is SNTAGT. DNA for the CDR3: TGTGCCAGCAGTGTTGGCGGGGCGAACAATGAGCAGTTCTTC. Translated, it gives CASSVGGANNEQFF.

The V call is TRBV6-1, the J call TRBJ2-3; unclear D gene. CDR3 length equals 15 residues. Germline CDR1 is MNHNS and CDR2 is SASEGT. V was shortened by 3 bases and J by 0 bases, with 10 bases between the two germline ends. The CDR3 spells CASSEGPDSTDTQYF. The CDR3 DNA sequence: TGTGCCAGCAGTGAGGGCCCCGACAGCACAGATACGCAGTATTTT.

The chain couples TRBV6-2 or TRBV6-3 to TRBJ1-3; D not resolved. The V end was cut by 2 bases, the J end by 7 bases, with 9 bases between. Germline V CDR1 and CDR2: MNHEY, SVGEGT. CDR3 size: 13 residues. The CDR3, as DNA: TGTGCCAGCAGTTACCACTCCACGAACACCATATATTTT. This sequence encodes CASSYHSTNTIYF.